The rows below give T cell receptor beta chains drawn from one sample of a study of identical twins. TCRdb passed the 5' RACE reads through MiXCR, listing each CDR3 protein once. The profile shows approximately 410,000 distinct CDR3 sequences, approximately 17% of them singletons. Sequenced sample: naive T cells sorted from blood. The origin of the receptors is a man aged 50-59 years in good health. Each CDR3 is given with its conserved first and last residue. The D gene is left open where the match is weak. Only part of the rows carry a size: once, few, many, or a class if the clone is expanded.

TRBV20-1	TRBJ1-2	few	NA	CSATLGGGWYGYTF	TGCAGTGCTACCTTGGGGGGGGGTTGGTATGGCTACACCTTC
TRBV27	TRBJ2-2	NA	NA	CASSKGTRVGTGELFF	TGTGCCAGCAGTAAAGGAACTAGGGTCGGCACCGGGGAGCTGTTTTTT
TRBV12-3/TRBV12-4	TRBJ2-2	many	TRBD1	CASTPGQGIIGELFF	TGTGCCAGCACACCGGGACAGGGGATTATAGGGGAGCTGTTTTTT
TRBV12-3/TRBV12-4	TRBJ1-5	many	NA	CASSLDGTLDQPQHF	TGTGCCAGCAGTTTGGACGGGACGTTAGATCAGCCCCAGCATTTT
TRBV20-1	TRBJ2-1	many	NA	CSARDSVAVREQFF	TGCAGTGCTAGAGATTCGGTAGCGGTGAGAGAGCAGTTCTTC
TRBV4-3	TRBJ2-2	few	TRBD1	CASSQDRGRGLGGELFF	TGCGCCAGCAGCCAAGATCGAGGCAGGGGGCTCGGCGGGGAGCTGTTTTTT
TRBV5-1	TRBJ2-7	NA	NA	CASSPSPVGSYEQYF	TGCGCCAGCAGCCCATCTCCGGTAGGCTCCTACGAGCAGTACTTC
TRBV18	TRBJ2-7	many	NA	CASSPPFSSPPTYEQYF	TGTGCCAGCTCACCACCCTTTTCCTCTCCTCCTACTTACGAGCAGTACTTC
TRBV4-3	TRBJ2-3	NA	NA	CASSQGRGLGDTQYF	TGCGCCAGCAGCCAAGGTCGCGGGTTAGGGGATACGCAGTATTTT
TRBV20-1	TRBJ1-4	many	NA	CSARSAVGGREKLFF	TGCAGTGCTAGATCGGCCGTCGGGGGTCGGGAAAAACTGTTTTTT
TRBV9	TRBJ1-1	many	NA	CASSGNLGHNTEAFF	TGTGCCAGCAGCGGAAATCTGGGCCATAACACTGAAGCTTTCTTT
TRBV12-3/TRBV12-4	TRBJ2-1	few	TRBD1	CASSHHSDRGGNEQFF	TGTGCCAGCAGTCACCACTCGGACAGGGGGGGCAATGAGCAGTTCTTC
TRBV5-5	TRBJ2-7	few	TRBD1	CASSWGQGTYEQYF	TGTGCCAGCAGCTGGGGACAGGGGACCTACGAGCAGTACTTC
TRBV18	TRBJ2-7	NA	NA	CASSPGAQYEQYF	TGTGCCAGCTCACCCGGAGCCCAGTACGAGCAGTACTTC
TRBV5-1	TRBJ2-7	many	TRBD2	CASSAGLDSYEQYF	TGCGCCAGCAGCGCGGGACTAGACTCCTACGAGCAGTACTTC
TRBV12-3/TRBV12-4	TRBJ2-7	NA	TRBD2	CASALGLLAGDPVHEQYF	TGTGCCAGCGCCCTGGGTCTACTAGCGGGAGACCCGGTCCACGAGCAGTACTTC
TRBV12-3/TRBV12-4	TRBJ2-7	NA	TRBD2	CASSRTSGAPGGEQYF	TGTGCCAGCAGTCGGACTAGCGGGGCTCCCGGGGGGGAGCAGTACTTC
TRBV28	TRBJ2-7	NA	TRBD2	CASSPSGWNSYEQYF	TGTGCCAGCAGCCCTAGCGGGTGGAACTCCTACGAGCAGTACTTC
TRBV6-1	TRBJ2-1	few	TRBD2	CASSRGSGSSVEQFF	TGTGCCAGCAGTAGGGGCAGCGGGAGCTCGGTTGAGCAGTTCTTC
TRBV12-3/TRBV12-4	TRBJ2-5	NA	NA	CASSRQDIRTGPETQYF	TGTGCCAGCAGTCGACAGGATATCCGTACAGGTCCAGAGACCCAGTACTTC
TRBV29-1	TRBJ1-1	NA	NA	CSVAAGQNTEAFF	TGCAGCGTCGCCGCAGGACAGAACACTGAAGCTTTCTTT
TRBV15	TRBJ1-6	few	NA	CATSREPGLPSSLHF	TGTGCCACCAGCAGGGAACCGGGACTTCCTTCGTCCCTCCACTTT
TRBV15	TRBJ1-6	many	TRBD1	CATSRTGLRSPLHF	TGTGCCACCAGTAGGACAGGGCTTAGGTCACCCCTCCACTTT
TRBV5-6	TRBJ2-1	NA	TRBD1	CASSRDRGFSLSSYNEQFF	TGTGCCAGCAGCCGGGACAGGGGTTTCTCCTTGAGCTCCTACAATGAGCAGTTCTTC
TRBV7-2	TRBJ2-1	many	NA	CASSFYRYNEQFF	TGTGCCAGCAGCTTCTACAGATACAATGAGCAGTTCTTC
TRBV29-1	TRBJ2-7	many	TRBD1	CSVELRDRSSYEQYF	TGCAGCGTTGAACTCCGGGACAGAAGCTCCTACGAGCAGTACTTC
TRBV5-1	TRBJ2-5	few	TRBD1	CASSLAGTGGRETQYF	TGCGCCAGCAGCTTGGCCGGGACAGGGGGACGAGAGACCCAGTACTTC
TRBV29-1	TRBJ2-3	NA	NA	CSDKPGTTTDTQYF	TGCAGCGATAAACCCGGGACCACCACAGATACGCAGTATTTT
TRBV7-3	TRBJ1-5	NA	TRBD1	CASSTGANHPQHF	TGTGCCAGCAGCACAGGGGCCAATCACCCCCAGCATTTT
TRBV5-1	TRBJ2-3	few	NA	CASSLSKSSTDTQYF	TGCGCCAGCAGCTTGTCTAAATCTAGCACAGATACGCAGTATTTT
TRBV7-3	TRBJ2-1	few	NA	CASSLRGGGGYEQFF	TGTGCCAGCAGCTTAAGAGGGGGCGGGGGGTATGAGCAGTTCTTC
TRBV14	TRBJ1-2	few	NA	CASSPGVNYGYTF	TGTGCCAGCAGCCCCGGGGTTAACTATGGCTACACCTTC
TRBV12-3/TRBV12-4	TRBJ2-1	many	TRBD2	CASSFPGLALFF	TGTGCCAGCAGTTTCCCGGGACTAGCCCTGTTCTTC
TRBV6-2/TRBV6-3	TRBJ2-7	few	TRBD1	CASSYWTGTHSYEQYF	TGTGCCAGCAGTTACTGGACAGGGACACACTCCTACGAGCAGTACTTC
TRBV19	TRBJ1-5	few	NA	CASSLGPLKPQHF	TGTGCCAGTAGTCTGGGCCCGCTCAAGCCCCAGCATTTT
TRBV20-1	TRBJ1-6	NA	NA	CSARETANSPLHF	TGCAGTGCTAGGGAGACTGCTAATTCACCCCTCCACTTT
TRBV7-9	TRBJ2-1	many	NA	CASSLTQNLPLHEQFF	TGTGCCAGCAGCTTAACTCAGAACCTACCTCTTCATGAGCAGTTCTTC
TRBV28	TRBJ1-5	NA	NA	CASSSVSYNQPQHF	TGTGCCAGCAGTTCTGTCAGCTACAATCAGCCCCAGCATTTT
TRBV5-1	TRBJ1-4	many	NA	CASSLVPAQATNEKLFF	TGCGCCAGCAGCTTGGTGCCCGCCCAGGCAACTAATGAAAAACTGTTTTTT
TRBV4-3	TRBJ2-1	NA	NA	CASSQDSVGFYNEQFF	TGCGCTAGCAGCCAAGATAGTGTAGGCTTCTACAATGAGCAGTTCTTC
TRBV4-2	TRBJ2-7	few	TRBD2	CASSHLATSGRDEQYF	TGTGCCAGCAGCCACCTTGCGACTAGCGGGAGGGACGAGCAGTACTTC
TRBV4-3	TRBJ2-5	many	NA	CASSPRMKETQYF	TGCGCCAGCAGCCCACGGATGAAAGAGACCCAGTACTTC
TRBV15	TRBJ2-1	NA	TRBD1	CATSSVTGGEQFF	TGTGCCACCAGCAGTGTTACAGGGGGTGAGCAGTTCTTC
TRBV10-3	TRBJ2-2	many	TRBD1	CAISESSRGTGELFF	TGTGCCATCAGTGAGTCCTCCAGGGGGACCGGGGAGCTGTTTTTT
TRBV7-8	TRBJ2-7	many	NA	CASSFEFLGSYEQYF	TGTGCCAGCAGCTTTGAGTTCTTGGGATCCTACGAGCAGTACTTC
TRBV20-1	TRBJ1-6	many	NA	CSARDPGVGFSSPLHF	TGCAGTGCTAGAGATCCGGGAGTTGGTTTTAGTTCACCCCTCCACTTT
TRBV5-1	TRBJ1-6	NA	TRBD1	CASSLEGQGMLSLHF	TGCGCCAGCAGCTTGGAGGGACAGGGTATGTTGTCCCTCCACTTT
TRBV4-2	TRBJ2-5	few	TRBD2	CASSQEIAGVGETQYF	TGTGCCAGCAGCCAAGAAATAGCGGGAGTTGGCGAGACCCAGTACTTC
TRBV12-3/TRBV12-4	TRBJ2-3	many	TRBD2	CASSSPSRTSGGSSGKDTQYF	TGTGCCAGCAGTTCACCCTCAAGGACTAGCGGGGGCTCCTCAGGGAAAGATACGCAGTATTTT
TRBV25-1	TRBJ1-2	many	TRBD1	CASSVYRGGYTF	TGTGCCAGCAGCGTCTACAGGGGTGGCTACACCTTC
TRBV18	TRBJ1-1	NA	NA	CASSPRTVINTEAFF	TGTGCCAGCTCACCGAGGACGGTTATTAACACTGAAGCTTTCTTT
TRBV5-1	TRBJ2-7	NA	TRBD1	CASSSTGQLPEQYF	TGCGCCAGCAGCTCAACGGGACAGCTCCCCGAGCAGTACTTC
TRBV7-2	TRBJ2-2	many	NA	CASSLGVLTGELFF	TGTGCCAGCAGCTTGGGAGTTTTGACCGGGGAGCTGTTTTTT
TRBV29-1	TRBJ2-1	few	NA	CSVYLDSSYNEQFF	TGCAGCGTTTATCTGGACTCCTCCTACAATGAGCAGTTCTTC
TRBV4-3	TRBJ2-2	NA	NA	CASSRAWTVPNTGELFF	TGCGCCAGCAGCCGCGCATGGACAGTTCCGAACACCGGGGAGCTGTTTTTT
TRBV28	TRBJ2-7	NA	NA	CASSLSDRRWEDEQYF	TGTGCCAGCAGTCTATCGGACAGGAGGTGGGAGGACGAGCAGTACTTC
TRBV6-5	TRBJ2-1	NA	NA	CASSYSTGGGGGWQFF	TGTGCCAGCAGTTACTCGACTGGCGGGGGAGGGGGTTGGCAGTTCTTC
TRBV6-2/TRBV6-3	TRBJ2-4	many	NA	CASSYFQGLAKNIQYF	TGTGCCAGCAGTTACTTCCAGGGGCTAGCCAAAAACATTCAGTACTTC
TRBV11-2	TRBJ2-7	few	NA	CASSLGYGSYEQYF	TGTGCCAGCAGCTTAGGATACGGAAGCTACGAGCAGTACTTC